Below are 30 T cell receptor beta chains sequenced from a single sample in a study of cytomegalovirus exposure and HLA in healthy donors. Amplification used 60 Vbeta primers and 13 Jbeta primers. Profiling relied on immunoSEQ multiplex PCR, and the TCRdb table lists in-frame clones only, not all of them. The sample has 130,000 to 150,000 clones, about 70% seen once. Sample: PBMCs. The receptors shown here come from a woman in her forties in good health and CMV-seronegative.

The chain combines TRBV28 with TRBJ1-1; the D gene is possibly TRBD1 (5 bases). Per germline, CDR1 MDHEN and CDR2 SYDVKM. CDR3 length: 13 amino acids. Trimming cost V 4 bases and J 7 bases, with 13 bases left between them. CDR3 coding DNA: TGTGCCAGCAGTTCCCCAGGGCGGAATGAAGCTTTCTTT. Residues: CASSSPGRNEAFF.

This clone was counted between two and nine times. The CDR3 DNA reads TGTGCCAGCAGCCAAGATCTGACAGCTGGGGCCAACGTCCTGACTTTC. It codes for CASSQDLTAGANVLTF. The J gene is TRBJ2-6, the V gene TRBV4-2, with a possible D match to TRBD1 (5 bases). The CDR3 has 16 residues. V gave up 0 bases and J gave up 2 bases, with 8 bases separating them. Germline CDR1 reads LGHNA; CDR2 reads YNFKEQ.

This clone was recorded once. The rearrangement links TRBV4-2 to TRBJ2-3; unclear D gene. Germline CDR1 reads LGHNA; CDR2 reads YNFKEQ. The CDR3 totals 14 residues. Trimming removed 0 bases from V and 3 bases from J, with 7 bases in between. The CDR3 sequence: CASSQDFGTDTQYF. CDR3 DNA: TGTGCCAGCAGCCAAGATTTCGGTACAGATACGCAGTATTTT.

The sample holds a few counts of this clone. This CDR3 reads CASSHDFPTQETQYF. CDR3 DNA sequence: TGTGCCAGCAGTCACGACTTCCCCACGCAAGAGACCCAGTACTTC. The chain has TRBV13 and TRBJ2-5; D is unresolved. The ends were cut back, 6 bases at V and 2 bases at J, with 16 bases in the middle. The germline gives CDR1 PRHDT, CDR2 FYEKMQ (reference sequence). This CDR3 has 15 residues.

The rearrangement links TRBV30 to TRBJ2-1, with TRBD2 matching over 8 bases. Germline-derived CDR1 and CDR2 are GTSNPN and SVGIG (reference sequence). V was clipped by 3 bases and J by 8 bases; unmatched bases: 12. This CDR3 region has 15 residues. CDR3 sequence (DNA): TGTGCCTGGAGCTACGCCGGGACTAGGTTCGATGAGCAGTTCTTC. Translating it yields CAWSYAGTRFDEQFF.

CDR3 in DNA: TGTGCCAGCAGCTTAATTGGGACAGGGGACTATGGCTACACCTTC. It encodes CASSLIGTGDYGYTF. The chain has TRBV11-2 and TRBJ1-2, with TRBD1 matching 10 bases. The CDR3 loop spans 15 amino acids. Germline V CDR1 and CDR2: SGHAT, FQNNGV. The junction had 3 bases not matched to a gene; V was cut back by 2 bases and J by 3 bases.

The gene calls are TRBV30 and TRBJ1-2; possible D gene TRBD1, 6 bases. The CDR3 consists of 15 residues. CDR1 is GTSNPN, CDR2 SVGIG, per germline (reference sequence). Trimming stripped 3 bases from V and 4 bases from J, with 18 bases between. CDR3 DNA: TGTGCCTGGAGGATGCCGGGACACCCAGTCTATGGCTACACCTTC. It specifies CAWRMPGHPVYGYTF.

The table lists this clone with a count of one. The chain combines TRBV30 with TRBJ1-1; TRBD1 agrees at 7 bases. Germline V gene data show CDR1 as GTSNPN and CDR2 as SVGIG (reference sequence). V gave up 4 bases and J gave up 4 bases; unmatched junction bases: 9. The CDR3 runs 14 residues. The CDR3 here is CAWTFRQGGTEAFF. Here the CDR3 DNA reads TGTGCCTGGACCTTTCGACAGGGTGGCACTGAAGCTTTCTTT.

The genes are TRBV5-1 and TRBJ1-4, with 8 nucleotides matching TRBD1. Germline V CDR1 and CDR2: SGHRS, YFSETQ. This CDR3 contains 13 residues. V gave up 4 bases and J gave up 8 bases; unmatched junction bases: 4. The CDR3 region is CASSPTGEEKLFF. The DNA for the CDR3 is TGCGCCAGCAGCCCGACAGGGGAGGAAAAACTGTTTTTT.

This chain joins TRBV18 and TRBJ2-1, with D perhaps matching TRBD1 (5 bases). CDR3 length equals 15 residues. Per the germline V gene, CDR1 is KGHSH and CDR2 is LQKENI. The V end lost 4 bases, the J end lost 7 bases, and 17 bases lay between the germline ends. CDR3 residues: CASSLQVGALNEQFF. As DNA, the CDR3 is TGTGCCAGCTCACTACAGGTTGGGGCCCTTAATGAGCAGTTCTTC. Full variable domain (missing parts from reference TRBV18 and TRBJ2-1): NAGVMQNPRHLVRRRGQEARLRCSPMKGHSHVYWYRQLPEEGLKFMVYLQKENIIDESGMPKERFSAEFPKEGPSILRIQQVVRGDSAAYFCASSLQVGALNEQFFGPGTRLTVL.

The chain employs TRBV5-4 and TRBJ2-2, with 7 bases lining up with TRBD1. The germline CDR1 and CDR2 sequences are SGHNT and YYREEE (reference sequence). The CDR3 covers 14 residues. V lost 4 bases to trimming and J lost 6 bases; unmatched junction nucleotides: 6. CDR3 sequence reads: CASSIQGSAGELFF. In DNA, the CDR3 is TGTGCCAGCAGCATACAGGGGTCGGCCGGGGAGCTGTTTTTT.

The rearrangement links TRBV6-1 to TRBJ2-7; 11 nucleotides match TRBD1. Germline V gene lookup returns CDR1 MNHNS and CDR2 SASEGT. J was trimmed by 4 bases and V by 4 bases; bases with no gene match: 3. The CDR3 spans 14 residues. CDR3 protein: CASSGTGGLYEQYF. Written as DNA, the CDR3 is TGTGCCAGCAGTGGGACAGGGGGCCTGTACGAGCAGTACTTC.

This CDR3 is CASSLRDRAYGYTF. The CDR3 nucleotides are TGTGCCAGCTCACTCCGGGACAGGGCTTATGGCTACACCTTC. The chain is built from TRBV18 and TRBJ1-2, with 9 bases lining up with TRBD1. This CDR3 spans 14 amino acids. Trimming at V came to 4 bases and at J to 5 bases, leaving 5 bases not matched to a gene. Germline CDR1 KGHSH, CDR2 LQKENI.

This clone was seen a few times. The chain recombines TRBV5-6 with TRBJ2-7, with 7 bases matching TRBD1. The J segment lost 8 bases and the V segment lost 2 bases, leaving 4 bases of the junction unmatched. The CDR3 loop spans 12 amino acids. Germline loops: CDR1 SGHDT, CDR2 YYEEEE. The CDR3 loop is CASSLEGAKQYF. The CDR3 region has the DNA TGTGCCAGCAGCTTAGAGGGGGCAAAGCAGTACTTC. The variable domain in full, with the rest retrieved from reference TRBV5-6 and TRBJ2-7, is DAGVTQSPTHLIKTRGQQVTLRCSPKSGHDTVSWYQQALGQGPQFIFQYYEEEERQRGNFPDRFSGHQFPNYSSELNVNALLLGDSALYLCASSLEGAKQYFGPGTRLTVT.

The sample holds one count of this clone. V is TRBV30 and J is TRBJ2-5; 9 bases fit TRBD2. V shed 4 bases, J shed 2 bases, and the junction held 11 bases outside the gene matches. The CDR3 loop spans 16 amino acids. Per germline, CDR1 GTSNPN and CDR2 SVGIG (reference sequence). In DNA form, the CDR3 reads TGTGCCTGGACCCCCCTGGGCGGGGGGGGACAAGAGACCCAGTACTTC. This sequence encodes CAWTPLGGGGQETQYF.

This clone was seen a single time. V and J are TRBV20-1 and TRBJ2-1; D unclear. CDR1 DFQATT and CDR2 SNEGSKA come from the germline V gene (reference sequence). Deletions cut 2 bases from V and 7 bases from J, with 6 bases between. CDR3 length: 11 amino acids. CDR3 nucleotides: TGCAGTGCTAGATGGCAAAATGAGCAGTTCTTC. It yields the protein CSARWQNEQFF.

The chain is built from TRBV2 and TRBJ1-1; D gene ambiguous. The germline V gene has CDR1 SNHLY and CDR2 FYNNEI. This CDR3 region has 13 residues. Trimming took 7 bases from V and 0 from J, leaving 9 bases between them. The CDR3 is CASISAMNTEAFF. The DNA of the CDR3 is TGTGCCAGCATCAGCGCGATGAACACTGAAGCTTTCTTT.

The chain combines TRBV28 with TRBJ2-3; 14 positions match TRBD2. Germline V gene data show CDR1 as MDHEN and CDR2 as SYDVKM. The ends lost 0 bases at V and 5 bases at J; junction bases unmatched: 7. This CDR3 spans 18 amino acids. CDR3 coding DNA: TGTGCCAGCAGTTTATGGGTCGGGACTAGCGGGGGAATAGATACGCAGTATTTT. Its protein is CASSLWVGTSGGIDTQYF.

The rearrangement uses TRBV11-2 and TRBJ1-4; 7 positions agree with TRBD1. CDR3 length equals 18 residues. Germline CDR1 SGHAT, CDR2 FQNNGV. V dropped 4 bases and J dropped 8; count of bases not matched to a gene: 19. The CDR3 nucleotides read TGTGCCAGCAGCTCCCTACAGGGGACGATGCAGGAGGCCGAAAAACTGTTTTTT. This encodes CASSSLQGTMQEAEKLFF.

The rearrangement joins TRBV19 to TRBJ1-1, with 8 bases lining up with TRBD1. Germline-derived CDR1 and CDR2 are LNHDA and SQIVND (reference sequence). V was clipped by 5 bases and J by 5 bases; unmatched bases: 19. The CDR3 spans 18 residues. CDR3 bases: TGTGCCAGTAGTGTTTTTGGCTTGAGGGACAGGCGGGGGACTGAAGCTTTCTTT. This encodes CASSVFGLRDRRGTEAFF. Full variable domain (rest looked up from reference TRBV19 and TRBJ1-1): DGGITQSPKYLFRKEGQNVTLSCEQNLNHDAMYWYRQDPGQGLRLIYYSQIVNDFQKGDIAEGYSVSREKKESFPLTVTSAQKNPTAFYLCASSVFGLRDRRGTEAFFGQGTRLTVV.

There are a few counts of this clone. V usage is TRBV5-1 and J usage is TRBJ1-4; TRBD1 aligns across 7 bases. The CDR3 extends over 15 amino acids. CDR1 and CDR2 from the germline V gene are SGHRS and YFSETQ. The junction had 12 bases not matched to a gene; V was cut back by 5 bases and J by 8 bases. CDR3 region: CASSYAGTEGEKLFF. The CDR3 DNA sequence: TGCGCCAGCAGTTACGCCGGGACAGAAGGAGAAAAACTGTTTTTT.

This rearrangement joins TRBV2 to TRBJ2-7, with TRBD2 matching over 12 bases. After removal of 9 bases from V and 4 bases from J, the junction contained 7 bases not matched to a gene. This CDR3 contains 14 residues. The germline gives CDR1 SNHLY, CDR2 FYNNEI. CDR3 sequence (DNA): TGTGCCAGTACCTCCGGACTAGCGGGATACGAGCAGTACTTC. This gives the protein CASTSGLAGYEQYF. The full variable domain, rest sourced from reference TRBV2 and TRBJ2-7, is EPEVTQTPSHQVTQMGQEVILRCVPISNHLYFYWYRQILGQKVEFLVSFYNNEISEKSEIFDDQFSVERPDGSNFTLKIRSTKLEDSAMYFCASTSGLAGYEQYFGPGTRLTVT.

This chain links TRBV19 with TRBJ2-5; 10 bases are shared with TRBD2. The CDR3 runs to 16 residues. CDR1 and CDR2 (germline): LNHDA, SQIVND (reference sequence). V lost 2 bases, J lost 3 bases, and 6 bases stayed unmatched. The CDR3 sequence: CASSIIASGGEETQYF. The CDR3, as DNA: TGTGCCAGTAGTATAATCGCTAGCGGGGGTGAAGAGACCCAGTACTTC.

The CDR3 here is CASTPGQPRNTDTQYF. CDR3 DNA sequence: TGTGCCAGCACCCCGGGACAACCCCGCAACACAGATACGCAGTATTTT. The chain recombines TRBV27 with TRBJ2-3; D possibly corresponds to TRBD1 (6 bases). Germline-derived CDR1 and CDR2 are MNHEY and SMNVEV (reference sequence). The V and J ends lost 7 bases and 2 bases respectively, with 19 bases between them. The CDR3 has 16 residues.

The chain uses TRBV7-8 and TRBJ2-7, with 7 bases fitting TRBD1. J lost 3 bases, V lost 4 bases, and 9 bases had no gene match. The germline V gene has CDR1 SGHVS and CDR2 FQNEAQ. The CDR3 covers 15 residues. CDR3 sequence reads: CASSSHRDSYYEQYF. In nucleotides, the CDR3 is TGTGCCAGCAGCTCTCACCGGGACAGCTACTACGAGCAGTACTTC.

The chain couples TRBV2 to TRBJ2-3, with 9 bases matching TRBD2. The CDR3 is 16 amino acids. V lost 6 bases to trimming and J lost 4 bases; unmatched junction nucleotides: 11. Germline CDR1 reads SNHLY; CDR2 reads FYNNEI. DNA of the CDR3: TGTGCCAGCAGAAGTAGCGGGAGAAGTTTTGCAGATACGCAGTATTTT. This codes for CASRSSGRSFADTQYF.

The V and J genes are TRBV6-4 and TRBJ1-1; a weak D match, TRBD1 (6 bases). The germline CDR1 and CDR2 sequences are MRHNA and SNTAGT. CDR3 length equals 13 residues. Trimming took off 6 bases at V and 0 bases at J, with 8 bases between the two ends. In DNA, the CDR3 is TGTGCCAGCAGGCGGACAGTGAACACTGAAGCTTTCTTT. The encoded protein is CASRRTVNTEAFF.

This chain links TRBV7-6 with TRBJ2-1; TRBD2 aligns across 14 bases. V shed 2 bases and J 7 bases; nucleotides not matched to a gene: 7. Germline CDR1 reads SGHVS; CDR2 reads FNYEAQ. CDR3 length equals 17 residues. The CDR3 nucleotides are TGTGCCAGCAGCTTACCGGGACTAGCGGGGGACGGGAATGAGCAGTTCTTC. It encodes CASSLPGLAGDGNEQFF.

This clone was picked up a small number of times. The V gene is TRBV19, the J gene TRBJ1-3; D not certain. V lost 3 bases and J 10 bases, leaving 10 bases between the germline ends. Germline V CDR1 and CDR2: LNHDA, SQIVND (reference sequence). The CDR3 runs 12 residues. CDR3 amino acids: CASSIGSRTIYF. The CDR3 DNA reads TGTGCCAGTAGTATCGGGAGTCGGACCATATATTTT. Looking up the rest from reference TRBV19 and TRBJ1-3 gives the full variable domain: DGGITQSPKYLFRKEGQNVTLSCEQNLNHDAMYWYRQDPGQGLRLIYYSQIVNDFQKGDIAEGYSVSREKKESFPLTVTSAQKNPTAFYLCASSIGSRTIYFGEGSWLTVV.

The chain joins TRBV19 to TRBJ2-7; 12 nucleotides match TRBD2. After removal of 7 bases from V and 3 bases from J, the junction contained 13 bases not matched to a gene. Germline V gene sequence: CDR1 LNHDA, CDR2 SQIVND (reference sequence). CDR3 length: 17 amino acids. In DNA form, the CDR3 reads TGTGCCAGTACCTCCGGACTAGCGGGACCAGGCAGCTACGAGCAGTACTTC. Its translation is CASTSGLAGPGSYEQYF.